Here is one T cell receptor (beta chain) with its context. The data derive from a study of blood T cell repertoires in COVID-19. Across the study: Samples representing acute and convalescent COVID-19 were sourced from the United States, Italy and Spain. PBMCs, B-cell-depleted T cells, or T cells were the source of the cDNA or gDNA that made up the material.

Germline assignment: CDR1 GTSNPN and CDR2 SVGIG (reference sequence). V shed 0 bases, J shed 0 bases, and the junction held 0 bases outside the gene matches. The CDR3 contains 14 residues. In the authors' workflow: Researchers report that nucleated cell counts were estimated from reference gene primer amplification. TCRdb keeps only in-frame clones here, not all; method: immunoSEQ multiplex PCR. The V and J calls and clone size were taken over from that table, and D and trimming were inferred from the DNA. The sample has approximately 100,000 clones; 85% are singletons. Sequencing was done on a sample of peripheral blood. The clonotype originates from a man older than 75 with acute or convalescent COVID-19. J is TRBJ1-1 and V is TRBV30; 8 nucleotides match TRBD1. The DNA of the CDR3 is TGTGCCTGGAGTGTGGACAGGGTGAACACTGAAGCTTTCTTT. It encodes CAWSVDRVNTEAFF. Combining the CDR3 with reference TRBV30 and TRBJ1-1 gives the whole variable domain SQTIHQWPATLVQPVGSPLSLECTVEGTSNPNLYWYRQAAGRGLQLLFYSVGIGQISSEVPQNLSASRPQDRQFILSSKKLLLSDSGFYLCAWSVDRVNTEAFFGQGTRLTVV.